The source of this T cell receptor (beta chain) is a study of early T cells in non-severe SARS-CoV-2 infection. MiXCR, run by TCRdb on the 5' RACE reads, gives a single entry per CDR3 protein. The table includes approximately 46,000 distinct CDR3 sequences, almost 9.5% detected once. Trimming shortened V by 1 base and J by 0 bases, and 9 bases separated the two germline ends. The CDR3 sequence is 15 residues long. CDR1 and CDR2 from the germline V gene are DFQATT and SNEGSKA (reference sequence). V usage is TRBV20-1 and J usage is TRBJ2-2, with D possibly being TRBD2 (5 bases). The specimen sequenced was whole blood. The sequence derives from an adult who was a healthcare worker with PCR-confirmed SARS-CoV-2 infection or an uninfected control (not recorded which). The CDR3 DNA reads TGCAGTGCTAGAGGGGAACTAGCGAACACCGGGGAGCTGTTTTTT. This translates into CSARGELANTGELFF.